The clone carrying this T cell receptor (beta chain) came up many times. These data are taken from a study of blood T cell repertoires in COVID-19. The overall study: Samples came from the United States, Italy and Spain, spanning acute and convalescent COVID-19. Nucleic acid was either cDNA or gDNA, and it came from T cells, B-cell-depleted T cells, or PBMCs.

Original data processing: Counts of nucleated cells, estimated from reference gene primer amplification, were obtained. Profiled with immunoSEQ multiplex PCR; TCRdb holds only in-frame clones, not every one. The V and J calls and clone size were taken over from that table, and D and trimming were inferred from the DNA. The top ten hold 4% to 5% of the sample, which has about 140,000 clones, more than 75% seen once. This clonotype originated in a woman aged 80 or over with acute or convalescent COVID-19. The sequencing input was peripheral blood.

This CDR3 is CASSPGTGVIAEQYF. Written as DNA, the CDR3 is TGTGCCAGCAGCCCCGGGACAGGGGTGATCGCCGAGCAGTACTTC. This chain links TRBV6-6 with TRBJ2-7; 10 bases match TRBD1. CDR1 and CDR2 (germline): MNHNY, SVGAGI (reference sequence). The V and J ends lost 6 bases and 6 bases, in that order; junction bases with no gene match: 11. The CDR3 consists of 15 residues.